Each of the 30 T cell receptor beta chains below was sequenced from the same sample in a study of shared clonotypes between healthy human individuals. The naive CD8 fraction comprised CD45RO-negative cells positively selected for CCR7 and excluded terminally differentiated effector memory CD45RA+ cells. Repertoires were generated with immunoSEQ multiplex PCR, while TCRdb's copy carries only in-frame clones and drops some. The sample shows around 650,000 clones, approximately 96% of them seen only once. Sequencing used naive CD8+ T cells sorted from blood. These receptors all come from a young woman in good health.

The chain carries TRBV29-1 and TRBJ1-1; tentative D call: TRBD1 (5 bases). The germline gives CDR1 SQVTM, CDR2 ANQGSEA. The V gene lost 4 bases and the J gene lost 5 bases, with 17 bases spanning the gap. The CDR3 runs 14 residues. The CDR3 DNA follows: TGCAGCGTTGCCAGGGAGGGATTACGGACTGAAGCTTTCTTT. Protein: CSVAREGLRTEAFF.

This chain joins TRBV5-1 and TRBJ2-1, with 7 bases identical to TRBD1. After removal of 4 bases from V and 12 bases from J, the junction contained 19 bases not matched to a gene. The germline V gene has CDR1 SGHRS and CDR2 YFSETQ. This CDR3 contains 16 residues. The DNA of the CDR3 is TGCGCCAGCAGCCCCGAGCCGGGACAGCCTTCTCGGTTGCAGTTCTTC. The encoded protein is CASSPEPGQPSRLQFF.

The chain has TRBV5-6 and TRBJ2-5; no firm D call. With 3 bases removed from V and 2 bases from J, the gap between germline ends came to 5 bases. CDR1 is SGHDT and CDR2 is YYEEEE in the germline V gene. The CDR3 has 12 residues. CDR3 bases: TGTGCCAGCAGCTCGACTCAAGAGACCCAGTACTTC. As protein: CASSSTQETQYF.

CDR3 DNA sequence: TGTGCCAGCACAGGGGGCCACTACGAGCAGTACTTC. Its protein is CASTGGHYEQYF. V gene TRBV11-2 combines with J gene TRBJ2-7; 8 bases agree with TRBD1. The CDR3 is 12 amino acids. Trimming cost V 7 bases and J 3 bases; bases outside gene matches: 2. Per germline, CDR1 SGHAT and CDR2 FQNNGV.

This sequence joins TRBV6-1 and TRBJ1-5, with D possibly being TRBD1 (5 bases). This CDR3 spans 14 amino acids. Germline V lookup: CDR1 MNHNS, CDR2 SASEGT. V lost 4 bases to trimming and J lost 0 bases, with 7 bases between them. The CDR3 here is CASSGGDSNQPQHF. Written as DNA, the CDR3 is TGTGCCAGCAGTGGGGGGGATAGCAATCAGCCCCAGCATTTT.

Remarks on this clone: Other DNA sequences in this specimen translate into the identical CDR3. V and J are TRBV7-9 and TRBJ2-5; D remains ambiguous. The CDR3 sequence is 14 residues long. Looked up from germline, CDR1 is SEHNR and CDR2 is FQNEAQ (reference sequence). The V end was cut by 3 bases, the J end by 3 bases, with 11 bases between. The CDR3 reads CASSLVGGKETQYF. CDR3 nucleotides: TGTGCCAGCAGCTTGGTTGGTGGGAAAGAGACCCAGTACTTC.

In this sample, this clone turned up once. Other nucleotide sequences in the sample specify the same CDR3. The chain combines TRBV5-6 with TRBJ2-5; D gene unclear. The DNA end favors TRBJ2-7, so the J call may be wrong. The V gene's germline CDR1 is SGHDT and CDR2 YYEEEE. This CDR3 comprises 13 residues. The CDR3 protein is CASSLAYSYEQYF. As DNA, the CDR3 is TGTGCCAGCAGCTTGGCATACTCCTACGAGCAGTACTTC.

Only one count was recorded for this clone. The chain links TRBV11-2 to TRBJ2-7; D is tentatively TRBD1 or TRBD2 (6 bases each). Looked up from germline, CDR1 is SGHAT and CDR2 is FQNNGV. The CDR3 extends over 15 amino acids. Trimming removed 1 base at V and 6 bases at J, with 16 bases between. CDR3 region: CASSLVGGPRSEQYF. CDR3 DNA: TGTGCCAGCAGCTTAGTCGGGGGCCCTAGGAGCGAGCAGTACTTC.

The rearrangement uses TRBV27 and TRBJ2-1; 10 bases align to TRBD2. Germline CDR1 and CDR2: MNHEY and SMNVEV (reference sequence). V dropped 0 bases and J dropped 5; count of bases not matched to a gene: 7. This CDR3 region has 17 residues. This chain's CDR3 is CASSLSGLAGENNEQFF. The CDR3 DNA sequence: TGTGCCAGCAGTTTATCTGGGCTAGCGGGAGAGAACAATGAGCAGTTCTTC.

This chain connects TRBV25-1 to TRBJ2-5; D might be TRBD2 (5 bases). The CDR3 runs to 16 residues. Germline values: CDR1 MGHDK, CDR2 SYGVNS. V gave up 7 bases and J gave up 5 bases, with 23 bases separating them. The CDR3 loop is CASNPPGLGYVETQYF. In DNA form, the CDR3 reads TGTGCCAGCAATCCCCCCGGACTGGGTTACGTTGAGACCCAGTACTTC.

As DNA, the CDR3 is TGCGCCAGCAGCTTAGATGGGGGTGGTGGCGAGCAGTACTTC. Translation: CASSLDGGGGEQYF. The chain couples TRBV5-1 to TRBJ2-7, with D perhaps assigned TRBD1 or TRBD2 (5 bases each). V lost 2 bases and J lost 6, with 15 bases in between. Germline V lookup: CDR1 SGHRS, CDR2 YFSETQ. There are 14 residues in the CDR3.

The rearrangement links TRBV4-1 to TRBJ1-2, with D uncertain. This CDR3 spans 15 amino acids. CDR1 is MGHRA, CDR2 YSYEKL, per germline. V gave up 0 bases and J gave up 2 bases, with 10 bases separating them. Here the CDR3 reads CASSQEVPRNYGYTF. CDR3 in DNA: TGCGCCAGCAGCCAAGAGGTCCCGAGGAACTATGGCTACACCTTC.

This clone came up once. This chain joins TRBV27 and TRBJ2-7, with TRBD2 matching over 10 bases. The CDR3 sequence is 14 residues long. The junction had 4 bases not matched to a gene; V was cut back by 4 bases and J by 4 bases. CDR1 is MNHEY and CDR2 is SMNVEV in the germline V gene (reference sequence). The CDR3, as DNA: TGTGCCAGCAGTTCTAGCGGGAGCGGGTACGAGCAGTACTTC. This translates into CASSSSGSGYEQYF.

This sequence joins TRBV28 and TRBJ2-1; 9 nucleotides align to TRBD2. Germline assignment: CDR1 MDHEN and CDR2 SYDVKM. The V and J ends lost 6 bases and 4 bases, in that order; junction bases with no gene match: 7. The CDR3 contains 15 residues. This chain's CDR3 is CASRGLATTYNEQFF. DNA of the CDR3: TGTGCCAGCAGAGGACTAGCGACAACGTACAATGAGCAGTTCTTC. Full variable domain (remainder filled in from reference TRBV28 and TRBJ2-1): DVKVTQSSRYLVKRTGEKVFLECVQDMDHENMFWYRQDPGLGLRLIYFSYDVKMKEKGDIPEGYSVSREKKERFSLILESASTNQTSMYLCASRGLATTYNEQFFGPGTRLTVL.

The chain joins TRBV19 to TRBJ2-1, with D maybe TRBD2 (5 bases). Trimming removed 0 bases at V and 9 bases at J, with 15 bases between. Germline V gene lookup returns CDR1 LNHDA and CDR2 SQIVND (reference sequence). The CDR3 has 15 amino acids. CDR3 in DNA: TGTGCCAGTAGTATAGATCTAGCCAACCTTTTTGAGCAGTTCTTC. It is translated as CASSIDLANLFEQFF.

This sequence joins TRBV14 and TRBJ2-2; the D is unclear. The germline CDR1 and CDR2 sequences are SGHDN and FVKESK. The ends were cut back, 1 base at V and 5 bases at J, with 5 bases in the middle. This CDR3 is built from 13 residues. Written as DNA, the CDR3 is TGTGCCAGCAGCCAAGTTTTTACCGGGGAGCTGTTTTTT. The encoded protein is CASSQVFTGELFF.

V usage is TRBV7-7 and J usage is TRBJ2-3; D is unclear. CDR1 and CDR2 from the germline V gene are SSHAT and FNYEAQ (reference sequence). V lost 1 base and J 2 bases, leaving 10 bases between the germline ends. The CDR3 sequence is 15 residues long. CDR3 amino acids: CASSLGFADTDTQYF. The CDR3 DNA is TGTGCCAGCAGCTTAGGTTTTGCGGACACAGATACGCAGTATTTT.

The CDR3 nucleotides read TGCGCCAGCAGCCGAAACTTGGACAGAGCCGGGGAGCTGTTTTTT. Protein: CASSRNLDRAGELFF. The J gene is TRBJ2-2, the V gene TRBV4-1, with D perhaps TRBD1 (6 bases). The V end was cut by 4 bases, the J end by 6 bases, with 15 bases between. The germline gives CDR1 MGHRA, CDR2 YSYEKL. The length of the CDR3 is 15 residues.

V gene TRBV15 combines with J gene TRBJ1-5, with a possible D match to TRBD1 (6 bases). Germline assignment: CDR1 LNHNV and CDR2 YYDKDF (reference sequence). CDR3 length: 15 residues. The V end was cut by 4 bases, the J end by 6 bases, with 16 bases between. The CDR3 region has the DNA TGTGCCACCAGCACTCGGGGGGCGAGAGTTCAGCCCCAGCATTTT. Translation: CATSTRGARVQPQHF.

The gene calls are TRBV9 and TRBJ1-2, with TRBD1 matching over 10 bases. The length of the CDR3 is 14 residues. Unmatched junction bases numbered 4, after V lost 5 bases and J lost 3 bases. From germline, CDR1 is SGDLS and CDR2 YYNGEE. The CDR3 sequence is CASRATGGHYGYTF. The CDR3 region has the DNA TGTGCCAGCAGGGCGACAGGGGGCCACTATGGCTACACCTTC.

This rearrangement joins TRBV28 to TRBJ1-4; D is possibly TRBD1 (6 bases). V was trimmed by 5 bases and J by 0 bases, leaving 10 bases between them. The CDR3 has 15 residues. Germline CDR1 MDHEN, CDR2 SYDVKM. CDR3 region: CASSNGQPTNEKLFF. The CDR3 region has the DNA TGTGCCAGCAGTAACGGACAGCCAACTAATGAAAAACTGTTTTTT.

This clone was seen just once. The V call is TRBV2, the J call TRBJ1-2; D gene ambiguous. The CDR3 is made up of 13 amino acids. CDR1 is SNHLY and CDR2 is FYNNEI in the germline V gene. V dropped 6 bases and J dropped 5 bases, with 13 bases sitting between them. This CDR3 is CASRDGSWYGYTF. The CDR3 DNA reads as TGTGCCAGCAGAGACGGGTCTTGGTATGGCTACACCTTC.

This sequence joins TRBV5-4 and TRBJ1-5; D gene unclear. This CDR3 has 13 residues. V lost 0 bases and J 1 base, leaving 2 bases between the germline ends. The germline CDR1 and CDR2 sequences are SGHNT and YYREEE (reference sequence). CDR3 DNA sequence: TGTGCCAGCAGCTTGGGGAGCAATCAGCCCCAGCATTTT. This codes for CASSLGSNQPQHF.

V and J are TRBV10-1 and TRBJ2-3; D possibly uses TRBD1 or TRBD2 (5 bases each). The CDR3 runs 15 residues. Trimming cost V 0 bases and J 5 bases, with 12 bases left between them. Germline loops: CDR1 WNHNN, CDR2 SYGVQD (reference sequence). CDR3 bases: TGCGCCAGCAGTGAGTCGTTAGGGGCGGGAGATACGCAGTATTTT. Protein sequence: CASSESLGAGDTQYF.

This chain uses TRBV29-1 with TRBJ1-1; D is undetermined. CDR1 SQVTM and CDR2 ANQGSEA come from the germline V gene. The CDR3 loop spans 15 amino acids. V was cut by 5 bases and J by 5 bases, with 21 bases left in between. CDR3 sequence reads: CSVLGNGPHGTEAFF. In nucleotides, the CDR3 is TGCAGCGTTTTGGGGAACGGGCCGCATGGTACTGAAGCTTTCTTT.

V and J are TRBV11-2 and TRBJ2-1; D gene uncertain. Per the germline V gene, CDR1 is SGHAT and CDR2 is FQNNGV. The CDR3 has 15 amino acids. Trimming left V 3 bases short and J 1 base short, with 10 bases between. The CDR3 coding sequence is TGTGCCAGCAGCTTGGGGTATGGTTCCTACAATGAGCAGTTCTTC. As protein: CASSLGYGSYNEQFF.

V and J are TRBV11-2 and TRBJ1-3; 7 nucleotides align to TRBD1. The ends lost 5 bases at V and 0 bases at J; junction bases unmatched: 7. The CDR3 is 16 residues long. Germline lookup yields CDR1 SGHAT and CDR2 FQNNGV. DNA for the CDR3: TGTGCCAGCAGCCTTCAGCAGGGGGACTCTGGAAACACCATATATTTT. Translated, it gives CASSLQQGDSGNTIYF.

About this clone itself: The identical CDR3 is also encoded by other nucleotide sequences in the sample. The CDR3 loop is CASSAGMNTEAFF. Here the CDR3 DNA reads TGTGCCAGTAGTGCAGGAATGAACACTGAAGCTTTCTTT. The chain uses TRBV19 and TRBJ1-1; no reliable D call. The CDR3 totals 13 residues. Trimming pared 5 bases from V and 0 bases from J, leaving 7 bases between. Germline V CDR1 and CDR2: LNHDA, SQIVND (reference sequence).

V usage is TRBV28 and J usage is TRBJ1-1, with a weak D call TRBD1 (5 bases). The CDR3 extends over 17 amino acids. The V gene's germline CDR1 is MDHEN and CDR2 SYDVKM. Trimming cost V 5 bases and J 2 bases, with 21 bases left between them. CDR3 residues: CASSTPLGALLNTEAFF. The CDR3 DNA reads TGTGCCAGCAGTACGCCCTTAGGGGCACTGCTAAACACTGAAGCTTTCTTT.

On this clone itself: Different DNA sequences within this sample yield the same CDR3. This chain links TRBV27 with TRBJ2-7, with D possibly TRBD1 on 5 matching bases. V lost 0 bases to trimming and J lost 2 bases, with 11 bases between them. CDR1 MNHEY and CDR2 SMNVEV come from the germline V gene (reference sequence). The CDR3 consists of 15 residues. The CDR3 sequence: CASSLSSGLTYEQYF. In nucleotides, the CDR3 is TGTGCCAGCAGTTTATCGTCAGGGTTGACCTACGAGCAGTACTTC.